The 12 T cell receptor beta chains reported below all come from one sample, sequenced in a study of blood T cell repertoires in COVID-19. Repertoires were generated with immunoSEQ multiplex PCR, while TCRdb's copy carries only in-frame clones and drops some. The sample yields 130,000 or so clones, around 76% seen once. The sample comprised peripheral blood. These receptors were obtained from a human donor in a cohort sampled during active COVID-19.

The chain uses TRBV13 and TRBJ1-1; D gene unclear. CDR1 PRHDT and CDR2 FYEKMQ come from the germline V gene (reference sequence). Trimming removed 6 bases at V and 1 base at J, with 9 bases between. The CDR3 loop spans 13 amino acids. The CDR3 nucleotides are TGTGCCAGCAGTCCAGGCGCGAACACTGAAGCTTTCTTT. It translates to CASSPGANTEAFF.

The rearrangement joins TRBV2 to TRBJ2-6; 8 bases are shared with TRBD1. The CDR3 runs to 16 residues. Trimming took 7 bases from V and 2 from J; bases not matched to a gene: 7. The V gene's germline CDR1 is SNHLY and CDR2 FYNNEI. The CDR3 DNA reads as TGTGCCAGCAATAGACAGGGGAGGACTGGGGCCAACGTCCTGACTTTC. Translating gives CASNRQGRTGANVLTF.

This rearrangement joins TRBV6-5 to TRBJ2-7; TRBD1 aligns across 8 bases. CDR1 MNHEY and CDR2 SVGAGI come from the germline V gene. The CDR3 is 13 amino acids. V shed 10 bases and J 4 bases; nucleotides not matched to a gene: 9. CDR3 amino acids: CATWGTGRYEQYF. The CDR3 DNA follows: TGTGCCACGTGGGGGACAGGACGTTACGAGCAGTACTTC.

This sequence joins TRBV5-1 and TRBJ1-1; 8 bases are shared with TRBD1. With 4 bases clipped from V and 2 bases from J, the junction kept 4 bases outside the gene matches. Germline V gene lookup returns CDR1 SGHRS and CDR2 YFSETQ. CDR3 length equals 14 residues. The CDR3 sequence is CASSRTGSNTEAFF. In DNA, the CDR3 is TGCGCCAGCAGCCGGACAGGGAGTAACACTGAAGCTTTCTTT.

The chain links TRBV10-1 to TRBJ2-1, with D tentatively TRBD1 (5 bases). The CDR3 is 15 amino acids. Between the trimmed V and J ends, which lost 8 bases and 5 bases, there was a span of 19 bases. Per the germline V gene, CDR1 is WNHNN and CDR2 is SYGVQD (reference sequence). Here the CDR3 reads CASQKLRVWDNEQFF. The CDR3 coding sequence is TGCGCCAGCCAAAAGCTCAGGGTTTGGGACAATGAGCAGTTCTTC.

The chain is built from TRBV3-1 (or the pseudogene TRBV3-2) and TRBJ2-3; D remains ambiguous. V lost 3 bases and J lost 1, with 14 bases in between. The germline CDR1 and CDR2 sequences are LGHDT and YNNKEL (reference sequence). The CDR3 is made up of 16 amino acids. CDR3 region: CASSHHLEVRTDTQYF. DNA of the CDR3: TGTGCCAGCAGCCACCACCTAGAGGTGCGCACAGATACGCAGTATTTT.

The gene calls are TRBV5-1 and TRBJ2-4; no definite D call. The CDR3 contains 16 residues. Germline CDR1 SGHRS, CDR2 YFSETQ. V was trimmed by 0 bases and J by 0 bases, leaving 10 bases between them. CDR3 nucleotide sequence: TGCGCCAGCAGCTTGGCCGGCGGTATAGCCAAAAACATTCAGTACTTC. Amino acids: CASSLAGGIAKNIQYF.

The chain joins TRBV11-2 to TRBJ2-2; TRBD2 agrees at 8 bases. Trimming at V came to 4 bases and at J to 3 bases, leaving 7 bases not matched to a gene. Germline lookup yields CDR1 SGHAT and CDR2 FQNNGV. The length of the CDR3 is 16 residues. Written as DNA, the CDR3 is TGTGCCAGCAGCTCTATGTCGGGGGGGCACACCGGGGAGCTGTTTTTT. Its translation is CASSSMSGGHTGELFF. The full variable domain, in which reference TRBV11-2 and TRBJ2-2 provide the parts outside the CDR3, is EAGVAQSPRYKIIEKRQSVAFWCNPISGHATLYWYQQILGQGPKLLIQFQNNGVVDDSQLPKDRFSAERLKGVDSTLKIQPAKLEDSAVYLCASSSMSGGHTGELFFGEGSRLTVL.

This chain links TRBV5-1 with TRBJ2-2; 9 positions agree with TRBD1. Germline assignment: CDR1 SGHRS and CDR2 YFSETQ. This CDR3 has 14 residues. The J segment lost 5 bases and the V segment lost 4 bases, leaving 3 bases of the junction unmatched. CDR3 amino acids: CASSPGTGTGELFF. The CDR3 DNA sequence: TGCGCCAGCAGCCCCGGGACAGGGACCGGGGAGCTGTTTTTT.

V usage is TRBV30 and J usage is TRBJ2-5; D is uncertain. CDR1 and CDR2 from the germline V gene are GTSNPN and SVGIG (reference sequence). This CDR3 has 10 residues. Deletions cut 2 bases from V and 5 bases from J, with 3 bases between. CDR3 region: CAWSSETQYF. DNA for the CDR3: TGTGCCTGGAGTAGCGAGACCCAGTACTTC.

This clone was observed once. The gene calls are TRBV5-8 and TRBJ1-1; perhaps TRBD1 as D (5 bases). The V and J ends lost 4 bases and 10 bases respectively, with 17 bases between them. From germline, CDR1 is SGHTS and CDR2 YDEGEE. This CDR3 spans 13 amino acids. CDR3 loop: CASSAGYMARAFF. As DNA, the CDR3 is TGTGCCAGCAGCGCAGGGTATATGGCACGAGCTTTCTTT.

The V gene is TRBV3-1 (or the pseudogene TRBV3-2), the J gene TRBJ2-5, with 7 bases fitting TRBD2. Losses at the gene ends were 1 base for V and 5 bases for J; bases not matched to a gene: 4. CDR3 length: 14 amino acids. The germline CDR1 and CDR2 sequences are LGHDT and YNNKEL (reference sequence). The CDR3 bases are TGTGCCAGCAGCCAAGGGCGGGGAGGGGAGACCCAGTACTTC. Protein: CASSQGRGGETQYF.